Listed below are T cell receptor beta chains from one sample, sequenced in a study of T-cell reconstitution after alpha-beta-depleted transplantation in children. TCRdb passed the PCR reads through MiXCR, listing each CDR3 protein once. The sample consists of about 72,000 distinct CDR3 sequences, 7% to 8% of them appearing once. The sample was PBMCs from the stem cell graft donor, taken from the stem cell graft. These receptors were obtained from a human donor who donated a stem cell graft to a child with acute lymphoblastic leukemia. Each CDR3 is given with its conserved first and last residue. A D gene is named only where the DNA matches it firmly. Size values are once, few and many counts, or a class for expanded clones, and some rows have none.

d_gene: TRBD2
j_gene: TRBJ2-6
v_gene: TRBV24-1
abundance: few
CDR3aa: CATSDPGTSASGANVLTF
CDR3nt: TGTGCCACCAGTGATCCCGGGACTAGCGCCTCTGGGGCCAACGTCCTGACTTTC

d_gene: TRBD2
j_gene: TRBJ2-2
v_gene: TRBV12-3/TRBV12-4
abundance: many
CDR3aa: CASSVRRGDTGELFF
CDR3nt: TGTGCCAGCAGTGTCCGACGGGGGGACACCGGGGAGCTGTTTTTT

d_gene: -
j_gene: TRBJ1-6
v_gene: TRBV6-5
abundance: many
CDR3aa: CASSYPLRGRRNNSPLHF
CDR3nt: TGTGCCAGCAGTTACCCCCTTCGTGGCAGAAGAAATAATTCACCCCTCCACTTT

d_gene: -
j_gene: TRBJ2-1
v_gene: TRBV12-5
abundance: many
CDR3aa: CASGLRLSTYNEQFF
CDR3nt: TGTGCTAGTGGTTTACGCCTTTCCACCTACAATGAGCAGTTCTTC

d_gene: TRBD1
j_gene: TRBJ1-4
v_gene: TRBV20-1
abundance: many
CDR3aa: CSATGGAGGPGFEKLFF
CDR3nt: TGCAGTGCCACAGGGGGCGCGGGGGGGCCCGGCTTCGAAAAACTGTTTTTT

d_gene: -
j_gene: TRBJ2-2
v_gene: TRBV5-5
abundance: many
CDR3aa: CASFISPGELFF
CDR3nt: TGTGCCAGCTTCATTAGTCCCGGGGAGCTGTTTTTT

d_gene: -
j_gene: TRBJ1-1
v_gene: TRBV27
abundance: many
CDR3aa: CASSPWEGDTEAFF
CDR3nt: TGTGCCAGCAGTCCCTGGGAGGGTGACACTGAAGCTTTCTTT

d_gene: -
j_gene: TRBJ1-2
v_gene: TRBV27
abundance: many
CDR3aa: CASSLSWTQDDGYTF
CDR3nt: TGTGCCAGCAGTTTATCGTGGACCCAGGACGACGGCTACACCTTC

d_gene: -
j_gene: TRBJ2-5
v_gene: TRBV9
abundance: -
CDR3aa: CASSVDGAEETQYF
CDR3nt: TGTGCCAGCAGCGTAGATGGGGCAGAAGAGACCCAGTACTTC

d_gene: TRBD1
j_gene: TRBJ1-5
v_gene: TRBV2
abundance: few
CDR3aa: CASSRQGASNQPQHF
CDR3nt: TGTGCCAGCAGTCGACAGGGGGCTAGCAATCAGCCCCAGCATTTT

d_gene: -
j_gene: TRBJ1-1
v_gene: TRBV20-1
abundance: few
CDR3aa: CSASTGNTEAFF
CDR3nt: TGCAGTGCTTCGACGGGGAACACTGAAGCTTTCTTT

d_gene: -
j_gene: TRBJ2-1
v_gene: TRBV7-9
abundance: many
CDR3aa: CASSGPLSNEQFF
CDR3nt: TGTGCCAGCAGCGGACCCCTTAGCAATGAGCAGTTCTTC

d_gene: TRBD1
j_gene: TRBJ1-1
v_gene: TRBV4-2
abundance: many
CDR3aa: CASSPGQANTEAFF
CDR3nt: TGTGCCAGCAGCCCGGGACAGGCTAACACTGAAGCTTTCTTT

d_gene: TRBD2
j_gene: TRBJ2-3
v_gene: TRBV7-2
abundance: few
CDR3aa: CASSLVAGSYTDTQYF
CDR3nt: TGTGCCAGCAGCTTAGTAGCGGGCTCCTACACAGATACGCAGTATTTT

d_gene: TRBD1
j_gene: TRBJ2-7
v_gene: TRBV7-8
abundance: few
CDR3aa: CASSEPGQLYEQYF
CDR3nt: TGTGCCAGCAGCGAACCGGGACAGCTCTACGAGCAGTACTTC

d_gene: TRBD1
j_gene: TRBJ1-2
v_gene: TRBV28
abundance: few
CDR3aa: CASSARDRGYGYTF
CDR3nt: TGTGCCAGCAGTGCCCGGGACAGGGGTTATGGCTACACCTTC

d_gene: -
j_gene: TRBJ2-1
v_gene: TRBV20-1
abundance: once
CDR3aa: CSASRWYNEHFF
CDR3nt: TGCAGTGCTAGTCGGTGGTACAATGAGCATTTCTTC

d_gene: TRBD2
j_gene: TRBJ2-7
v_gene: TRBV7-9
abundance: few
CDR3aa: CASTPSGGSFYEQYF
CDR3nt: TGTGCCAGCACCCCCAGCGGGGGTAGCTTCTACGAGCAGTACTTC

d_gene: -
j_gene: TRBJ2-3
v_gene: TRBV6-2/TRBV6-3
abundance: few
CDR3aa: CASSQIEGEMVTDTQYF
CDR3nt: TGTGCCAGCAGTCAAATCGAGGGGGAGATGGTCACAGATACGCAGTATTTT

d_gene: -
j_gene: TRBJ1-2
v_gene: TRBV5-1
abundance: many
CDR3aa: CASRKGYGPKFYGYTF
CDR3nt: TGCGCCAGCAGGAAGGGGTATGGTCCTAAATTCTATGGCTACACCTTC

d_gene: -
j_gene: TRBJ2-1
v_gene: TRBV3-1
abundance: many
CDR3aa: CASSQVLERVEFF
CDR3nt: TGTGCCAGCAGCCAAGTCCTCGAGAGGGTCGAGTTCTTC